Presented here are 2 T cell receptor beta chains from one specimen sequenced in a study of somatic mutations in cytotoxic T cells in rheumatoid arthritis. Produced via immunoSEQ multiplex PCR; TCRdb's table is partial and in-frame only. The sample has some 15,000 clones, about four fifths seen once. The sequenced sample was CD8+ T cells sorted from blood. Receptors were obtained from an adult with rheumatoid arthritis.

V is TRBV7-9 and J is TRBJ2-7; 9 bases map to TRBD1. J was trimmed by 3 bases and V by 5 bases; bases with no gene match: 8. This CDR3 contains 15 residues. Germline V gene lookup returns CDR1 SEHNR and CDR2 FQNEAQ (reference sequence). The CDR3 sequence is CASSLGQGSFYEQYF. In nucleotides, the CDR3 is TGTGCCAGCAGCCTGGGACAGGGTAGTTTCTACGAGCAGTACTTC.

The gene calls are TRBV5-5 and TRBJ1-6; the match to TRBD1 covers 7 bases. Unmatched junction bases numbered 8, after V lost 4 bases and J lost 7 bases. Per the germline V gene, CDR1 is SGHKS and CDR2 is YYEKEE (reference sequence). The CDR3 is 15 amino acids. DNA of the CDR3: TGTGCCAGCAGCCCGGGACAGCCATCAAATTCACCCCTCCACTTT. Translating it yields CASSPGQPSNSPLHF. Drawing the rest from reference TRBV5-5 and TRBJ1-6, the complete variable domain is DAGVTQSPTHLIKTRGQQVTLRCSPISGHKSVSWYQQVLGQGPQFIFQYYEKEERGRGNFPDRFSARQFPNYSSELNVNALLLGDSALYLCASSPGQPSNSPLHFGNGTRLTVT.